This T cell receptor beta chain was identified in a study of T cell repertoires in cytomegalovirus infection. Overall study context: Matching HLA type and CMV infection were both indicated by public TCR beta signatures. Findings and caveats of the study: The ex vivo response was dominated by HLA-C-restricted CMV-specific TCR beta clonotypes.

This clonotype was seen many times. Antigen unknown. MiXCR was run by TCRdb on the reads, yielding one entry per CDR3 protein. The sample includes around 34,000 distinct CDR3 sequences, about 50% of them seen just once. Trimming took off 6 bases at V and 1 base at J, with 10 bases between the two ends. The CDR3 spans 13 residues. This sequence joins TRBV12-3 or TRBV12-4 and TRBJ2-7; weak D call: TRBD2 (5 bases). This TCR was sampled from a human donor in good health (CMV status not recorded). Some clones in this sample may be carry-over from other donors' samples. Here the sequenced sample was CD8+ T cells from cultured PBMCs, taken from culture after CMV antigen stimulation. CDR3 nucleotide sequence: TGTGCCAGCAGCAGAGGGAATTCCTACGAGCAGTACTTC. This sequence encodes CASSRGNSYEQYF.